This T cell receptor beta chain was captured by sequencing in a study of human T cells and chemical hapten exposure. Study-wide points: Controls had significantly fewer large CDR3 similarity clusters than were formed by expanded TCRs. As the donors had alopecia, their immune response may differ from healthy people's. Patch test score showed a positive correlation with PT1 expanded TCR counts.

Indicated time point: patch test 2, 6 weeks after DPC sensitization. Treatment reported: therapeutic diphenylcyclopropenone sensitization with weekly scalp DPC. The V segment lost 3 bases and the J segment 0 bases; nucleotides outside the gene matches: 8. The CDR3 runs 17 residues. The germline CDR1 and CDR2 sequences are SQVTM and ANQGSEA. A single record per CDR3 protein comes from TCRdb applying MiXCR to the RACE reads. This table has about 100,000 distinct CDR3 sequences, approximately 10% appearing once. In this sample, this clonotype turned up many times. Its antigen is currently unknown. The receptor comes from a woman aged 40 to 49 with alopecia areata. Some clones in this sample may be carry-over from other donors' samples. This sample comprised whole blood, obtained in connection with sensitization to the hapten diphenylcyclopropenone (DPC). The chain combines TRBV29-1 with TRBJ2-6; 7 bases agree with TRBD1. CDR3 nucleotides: TGCAGCGTTGAGACAGGGAGATTCGCCTCTGGGGCCAACGTCCTGACTTTC. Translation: CSVETGRFASGANVLTF.